The sequence of this TCR beta chain was determined in a study of blood T cells in healthy people across ages. This clonotype was counted only a few times. Germline V gene lookup returns CDR1 SGHTA and CDR2 FQGNSA. V lost 7 bases, J lost 0 bases, and 9 bases lay in between. The CDR3 consists of 13 residues. A J-beta primer mix and a sample-barcoded 5' primer were used in a second PCR of about 7 to 12 cycles. TCRdb reprocessed the 5' RACE reads via MiXCR and lists one record per CDR3 protein. The table includes 1.5 million to 2 million distinct CDR3 sequences, around half detected once. The sequence was obtained from a woman aged 40 to 50 in good health. The sequenced material came from blood. The chain is built from TRBV7-2 and TRBJ2-5; the D gene is possibly TRBD1 (6 bases). CDR3 sequence reads: CASNGQNQETQYF. CDR3 in DNA: TGTGCCAGCAACGGACAGAACCAAGAGACCCAGTACTTC.